The present TCR beta chain was sequenced within a study of T cell responses to AZD1222 COVID-19 vaccine. Study as a whole: Second doses at about 4 or about 12 weeks were pooled. Findings of the study overall: Increased Spike-specific TCR breadth and depth were observed after two AZD1222 doses. Donor demographics were predominantly white British with a female majority; clonal diversity may be underestimated. Among spike-specific TCRs, nearly half reportedly target unmutated variant regions.

Trimming took 4 bases from V and 4 from J; bases not matched to a gene: 7. This CDR3 comprises 15 residues. CDR1 and CDR2 (germline): MGHDK, SYGVNS. Measured with immunoSEQ multiplex PCR; TCRdb has only the in-frame clones, and not every one. The table has fewer than 150,000 clones, more than 85% seen once. This clone occurred once. Its target is unknown. The sample was peripheral blood, taken on day 0 of AZD1222 vaccination. The rearrangement links TRBV25-1 to TRBJ2-5, with 9 nucleotides matching TRBD1. The receptor was derived from an adult in good health. The CDR3 DNA sequence: TGTGCCAGCAGTGCGGGACAGGGTCTTACAGAGACCCAGTACTTC. This encodes CASSAGQGLTETQYF.